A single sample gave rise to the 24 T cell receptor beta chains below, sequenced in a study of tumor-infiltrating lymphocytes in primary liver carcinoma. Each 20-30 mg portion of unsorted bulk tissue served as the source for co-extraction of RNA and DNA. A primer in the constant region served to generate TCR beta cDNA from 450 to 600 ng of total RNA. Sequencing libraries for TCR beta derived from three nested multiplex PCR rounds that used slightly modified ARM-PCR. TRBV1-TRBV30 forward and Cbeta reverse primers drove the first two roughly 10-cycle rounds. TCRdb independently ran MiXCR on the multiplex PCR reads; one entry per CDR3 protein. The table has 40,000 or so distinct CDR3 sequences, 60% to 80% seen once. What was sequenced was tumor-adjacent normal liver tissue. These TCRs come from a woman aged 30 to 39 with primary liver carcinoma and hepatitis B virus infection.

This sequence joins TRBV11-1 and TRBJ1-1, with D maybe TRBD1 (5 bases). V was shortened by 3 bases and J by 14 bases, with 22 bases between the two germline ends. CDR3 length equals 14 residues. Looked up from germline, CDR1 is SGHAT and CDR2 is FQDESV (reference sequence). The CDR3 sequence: CASSFGQGYTDAFF. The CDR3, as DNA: TGTGCCAGCAGCTTCGGTCAGGGCTACACTGATGCCTTCTTT.

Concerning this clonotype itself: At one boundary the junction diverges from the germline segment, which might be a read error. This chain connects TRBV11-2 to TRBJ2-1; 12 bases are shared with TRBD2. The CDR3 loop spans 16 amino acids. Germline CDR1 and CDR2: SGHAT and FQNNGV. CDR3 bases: TGTGCCAGCAGCACCTCTCTAGCGGGAGGGTACAATGTGCAGCTCTTC. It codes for CASSTSLAGGYNVQLF.

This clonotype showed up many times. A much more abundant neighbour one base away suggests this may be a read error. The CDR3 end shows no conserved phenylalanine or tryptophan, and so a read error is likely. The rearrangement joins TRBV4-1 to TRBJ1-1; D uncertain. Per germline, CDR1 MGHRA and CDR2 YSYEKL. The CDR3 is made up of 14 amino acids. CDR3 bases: TGCGCCAGCAGCCCCGGACGCTCGAACATTGAAGCTTTCTCT. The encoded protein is CASSPGRSNIEAFS.

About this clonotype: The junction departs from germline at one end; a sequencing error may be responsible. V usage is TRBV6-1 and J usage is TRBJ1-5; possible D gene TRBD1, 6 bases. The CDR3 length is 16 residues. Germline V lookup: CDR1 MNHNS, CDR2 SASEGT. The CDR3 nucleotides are TGTGGCAGCATCCTCTCCCGGGAACAGGGTACTCAGCCCCAGCATTTT. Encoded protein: CGSILSREQGTQPQHF.

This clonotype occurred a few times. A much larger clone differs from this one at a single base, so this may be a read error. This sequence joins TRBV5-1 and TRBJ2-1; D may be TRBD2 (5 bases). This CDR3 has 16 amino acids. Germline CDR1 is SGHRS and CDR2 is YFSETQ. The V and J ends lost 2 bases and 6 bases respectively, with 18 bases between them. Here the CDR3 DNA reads TGCGCCAGCAGCTTTGCGGTATCCCCGGGGTCCAATGAGCAGTTCTTC. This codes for CASSFAVSPGSNEQFF.

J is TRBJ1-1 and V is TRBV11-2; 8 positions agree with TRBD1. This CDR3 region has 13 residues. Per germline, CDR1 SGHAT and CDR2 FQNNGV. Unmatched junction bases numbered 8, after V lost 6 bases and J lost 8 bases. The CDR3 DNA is TGTGCCAGCAGATATACAGGGGGGAGGGAAGCTTTCTTT. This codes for CASRYTGGREAFF.

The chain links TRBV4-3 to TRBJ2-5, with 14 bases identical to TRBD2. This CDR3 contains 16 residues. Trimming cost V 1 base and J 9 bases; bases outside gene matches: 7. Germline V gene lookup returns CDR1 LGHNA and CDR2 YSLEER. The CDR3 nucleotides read TGCGCCAGCAGCCAAGGGACTAGCGGGAGGTCACAGGCCCAGTACTTC. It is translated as CASSQGTSGRSQAQYF.

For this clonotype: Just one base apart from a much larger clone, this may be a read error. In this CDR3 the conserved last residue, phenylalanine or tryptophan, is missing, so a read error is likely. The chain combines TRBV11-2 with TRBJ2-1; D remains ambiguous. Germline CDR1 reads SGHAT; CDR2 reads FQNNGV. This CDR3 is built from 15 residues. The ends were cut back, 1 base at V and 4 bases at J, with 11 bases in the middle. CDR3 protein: CASSLGLVTYNEQFL. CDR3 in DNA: TGTGCCAGCAGCTTAGGACTTGTTACGTACAATGAGCAGTTCTTA.

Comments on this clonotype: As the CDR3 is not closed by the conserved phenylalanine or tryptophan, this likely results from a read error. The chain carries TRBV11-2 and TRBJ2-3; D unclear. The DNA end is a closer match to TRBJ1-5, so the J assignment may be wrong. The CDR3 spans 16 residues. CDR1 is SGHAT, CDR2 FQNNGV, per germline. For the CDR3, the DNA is TGTACCAGCAGCTTAGGTCTCCTAGCCCGCACAGATAAGCAGCATCTT. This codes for CTSSLGLLARTDKQHL.

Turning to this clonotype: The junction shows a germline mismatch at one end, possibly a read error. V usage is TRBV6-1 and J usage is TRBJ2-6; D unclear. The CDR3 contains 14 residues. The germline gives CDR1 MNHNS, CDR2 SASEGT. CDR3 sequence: CASSELSRANILTF. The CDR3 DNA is TGTGCCAGCAGCGAGCTTTCTCGGGCCAACATCCTGACTTTC.

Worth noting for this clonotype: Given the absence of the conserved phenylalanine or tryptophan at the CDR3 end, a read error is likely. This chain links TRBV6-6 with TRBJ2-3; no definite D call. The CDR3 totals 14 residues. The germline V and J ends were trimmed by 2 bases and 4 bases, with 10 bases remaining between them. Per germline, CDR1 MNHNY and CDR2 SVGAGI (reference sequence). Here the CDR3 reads CASSYANFADTQYS. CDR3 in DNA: TGTGCCAGCAGTTACGCGAACTTCGCAGATACGCAGTATTCT.

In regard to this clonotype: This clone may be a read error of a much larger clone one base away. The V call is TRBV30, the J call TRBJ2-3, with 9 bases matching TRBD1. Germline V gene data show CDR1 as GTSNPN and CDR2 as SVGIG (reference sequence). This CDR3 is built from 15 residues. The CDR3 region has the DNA TGTGCCTGGAGTCTGGGACAGGGTGGTTCAGATATGCAGTATTTT. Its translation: CAWSLGQGGSDMQYF. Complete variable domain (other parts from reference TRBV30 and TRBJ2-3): SQTIHQWPATLVQPVGSPLSLECTVEGTSNPNLYWYRQAAGRGLQLLFYSVGIGQISSEVPQNLSASRPQDRQFILSSKKLLLSDSGFYLCAWSLGQGGSDMQYFGPGTRLTVL.

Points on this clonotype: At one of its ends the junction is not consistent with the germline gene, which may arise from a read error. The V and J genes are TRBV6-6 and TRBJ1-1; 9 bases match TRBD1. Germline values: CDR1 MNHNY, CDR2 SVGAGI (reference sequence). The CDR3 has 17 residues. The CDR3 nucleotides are TGTGCCAGTAGTTACACGATACGGGACAGGGAGAACACTGAAGCTTTCTTT. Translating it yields CASSYTIRDRENTEAFF.

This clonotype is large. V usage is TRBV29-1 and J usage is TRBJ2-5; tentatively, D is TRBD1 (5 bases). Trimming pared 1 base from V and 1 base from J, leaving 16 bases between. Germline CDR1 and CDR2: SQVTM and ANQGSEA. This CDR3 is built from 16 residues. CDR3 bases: TGCAGCGTTGAAGCCTCCCGGTTAGGGGTCCAAGAGACCCAGTACTTC. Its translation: CSVEASRLGVQETQYF.

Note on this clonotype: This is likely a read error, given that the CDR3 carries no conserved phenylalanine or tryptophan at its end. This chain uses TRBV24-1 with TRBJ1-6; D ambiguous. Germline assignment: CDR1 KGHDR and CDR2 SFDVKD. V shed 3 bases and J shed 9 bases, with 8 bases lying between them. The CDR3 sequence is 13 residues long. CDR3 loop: CATSDLERSPLHL. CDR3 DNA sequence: TGTGCCACCAGTGATCTAGAGCGTTCACCCCTCCACCTT.

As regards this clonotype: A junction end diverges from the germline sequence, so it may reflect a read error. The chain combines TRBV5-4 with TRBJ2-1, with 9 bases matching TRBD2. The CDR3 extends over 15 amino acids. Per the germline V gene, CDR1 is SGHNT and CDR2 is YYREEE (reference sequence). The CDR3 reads CVSNSRLAAHFEQSF. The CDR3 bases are TGTGTCAGCAACTCAAGACTAGCGGCCCATTTTGAACAGTCCTTC.

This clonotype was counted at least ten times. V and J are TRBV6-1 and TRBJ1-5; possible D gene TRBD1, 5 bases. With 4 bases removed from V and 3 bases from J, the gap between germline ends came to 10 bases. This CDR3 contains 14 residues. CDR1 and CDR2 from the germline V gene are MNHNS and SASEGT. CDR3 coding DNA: TGTGCCAGCAGTGCGGGGCGGAACAATCAGCCCCAGCATTTT. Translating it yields CASSAGRNNQPQHF.

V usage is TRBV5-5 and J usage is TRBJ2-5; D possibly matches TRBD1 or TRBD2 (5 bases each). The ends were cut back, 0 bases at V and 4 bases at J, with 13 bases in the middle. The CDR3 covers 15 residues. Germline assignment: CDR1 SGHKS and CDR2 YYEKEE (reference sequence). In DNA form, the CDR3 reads TGTGCCAGCAGCTTGGGGGCTACGGGGCGAGAGACCCAGTACTTC. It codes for CASSLGATGRETQYF.

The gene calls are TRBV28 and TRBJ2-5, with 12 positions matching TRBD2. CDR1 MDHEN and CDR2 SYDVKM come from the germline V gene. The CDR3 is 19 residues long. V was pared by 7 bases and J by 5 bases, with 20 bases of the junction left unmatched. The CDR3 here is CASNALLTSGRSSWETQYF. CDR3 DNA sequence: TGTGCCAGCAATGCTCTCCTTACTAGCGGGAGGTCGAGTTGGGAGACCCAGTACTTC.

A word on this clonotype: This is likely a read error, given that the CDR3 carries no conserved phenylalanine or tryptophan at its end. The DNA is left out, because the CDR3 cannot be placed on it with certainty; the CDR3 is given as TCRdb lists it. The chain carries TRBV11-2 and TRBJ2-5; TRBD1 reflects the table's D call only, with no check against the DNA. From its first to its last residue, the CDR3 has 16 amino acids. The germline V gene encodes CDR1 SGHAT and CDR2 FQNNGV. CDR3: CASSTRTGCAKETQCL.

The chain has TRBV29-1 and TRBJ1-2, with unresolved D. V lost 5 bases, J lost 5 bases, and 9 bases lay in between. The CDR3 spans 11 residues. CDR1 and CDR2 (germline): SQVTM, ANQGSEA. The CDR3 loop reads CSVPVNYGYTF. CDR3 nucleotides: TGCAGCGTTCCGGTGAATTATGGCTACACCTTC.

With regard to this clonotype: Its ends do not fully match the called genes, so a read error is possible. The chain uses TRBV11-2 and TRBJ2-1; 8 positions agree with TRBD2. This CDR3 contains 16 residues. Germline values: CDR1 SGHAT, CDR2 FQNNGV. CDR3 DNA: TGTGCCAGCGGCTGGGGGGGACTAGGGGGGAACAATGAGCAGATCTTC. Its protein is CASGWGGLGGNNEQIF.

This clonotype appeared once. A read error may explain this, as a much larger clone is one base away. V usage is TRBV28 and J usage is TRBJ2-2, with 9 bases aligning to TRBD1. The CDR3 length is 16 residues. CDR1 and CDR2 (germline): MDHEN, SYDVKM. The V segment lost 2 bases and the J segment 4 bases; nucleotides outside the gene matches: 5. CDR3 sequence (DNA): TGTGCCAGCAGTTTACTCCAGGACAGGGGCACCGGGGAGCTGTTTTTT. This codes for CASSLLQDRGTGELFF.

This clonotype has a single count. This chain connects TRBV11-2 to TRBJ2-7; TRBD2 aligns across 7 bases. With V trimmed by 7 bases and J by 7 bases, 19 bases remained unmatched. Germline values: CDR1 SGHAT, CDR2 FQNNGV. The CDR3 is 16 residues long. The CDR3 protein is CASNFGGRALGCEQYF. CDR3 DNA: TGTGCCAGCAACTTCGGAGGGAGGGCCTTAGGGTGTGAGCAGTACTTC. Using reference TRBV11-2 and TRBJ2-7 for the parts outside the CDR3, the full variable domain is EAGVAQSPRYKIIEKRQSVAFWCNPISGHATLYWYQQILGQGPKLLIQFQNNGVVDDSQLPKDRFSAERLKGVDSTLKIQPAKLEDSAVYLCASNFGGRALGCEQYFGPGTRLTVT.